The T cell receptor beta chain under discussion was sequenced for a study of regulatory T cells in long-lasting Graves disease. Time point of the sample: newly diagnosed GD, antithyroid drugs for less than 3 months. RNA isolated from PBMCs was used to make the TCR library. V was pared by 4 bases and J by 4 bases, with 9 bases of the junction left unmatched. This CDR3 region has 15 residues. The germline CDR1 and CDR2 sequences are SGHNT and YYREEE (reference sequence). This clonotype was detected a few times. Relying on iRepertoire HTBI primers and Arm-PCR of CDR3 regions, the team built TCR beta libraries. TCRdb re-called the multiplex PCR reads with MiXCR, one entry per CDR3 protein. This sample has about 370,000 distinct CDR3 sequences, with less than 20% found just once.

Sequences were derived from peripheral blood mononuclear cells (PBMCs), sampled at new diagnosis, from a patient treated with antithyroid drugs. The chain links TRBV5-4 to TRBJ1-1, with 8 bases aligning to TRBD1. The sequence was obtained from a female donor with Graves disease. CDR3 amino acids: CASSAFSGGGTEAFF. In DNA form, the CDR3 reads TGTGCCAGCAGCGCGTTTTCAGGGGGCGGCACTGAAGCTTTCTTT.